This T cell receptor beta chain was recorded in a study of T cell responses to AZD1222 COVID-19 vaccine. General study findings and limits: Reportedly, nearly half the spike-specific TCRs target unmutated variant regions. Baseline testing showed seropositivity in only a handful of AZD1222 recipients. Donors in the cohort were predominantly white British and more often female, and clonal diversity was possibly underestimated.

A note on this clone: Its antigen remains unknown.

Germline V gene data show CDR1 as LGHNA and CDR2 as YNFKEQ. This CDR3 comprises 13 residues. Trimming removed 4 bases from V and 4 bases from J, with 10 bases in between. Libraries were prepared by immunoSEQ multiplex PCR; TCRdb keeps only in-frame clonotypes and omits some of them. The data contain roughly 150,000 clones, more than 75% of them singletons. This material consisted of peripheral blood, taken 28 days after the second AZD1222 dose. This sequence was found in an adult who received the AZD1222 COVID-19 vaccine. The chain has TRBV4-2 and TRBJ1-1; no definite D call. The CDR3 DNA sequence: TGTGCCAGCAGCCTGCAGACGGCCACTGAAGCTTTCTTT. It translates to CASSLQTATEAFF.